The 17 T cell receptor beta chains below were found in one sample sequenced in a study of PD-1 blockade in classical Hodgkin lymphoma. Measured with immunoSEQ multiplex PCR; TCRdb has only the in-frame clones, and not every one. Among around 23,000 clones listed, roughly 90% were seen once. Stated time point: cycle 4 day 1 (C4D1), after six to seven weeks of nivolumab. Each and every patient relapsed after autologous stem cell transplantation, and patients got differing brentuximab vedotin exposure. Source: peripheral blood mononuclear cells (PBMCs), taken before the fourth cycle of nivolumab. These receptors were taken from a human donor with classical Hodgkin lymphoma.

Here the CDR3 DNA reads TGTGCCAGCAGTTTCTGGGGGGAGACCCAGTACTTC. Translated: CASSFWGETQYF. The chain couples TRBV7-6 to TRBJ2-5; either TRBD1 or TRBD2 may fit D (5 bases each). Germline CDR1 is SGHVS and CDR2 is FNYEAQ. Trimming cost V 6 bases and J 5 bases, with 10 bases left between them. The CDR3 is 12 residues long.

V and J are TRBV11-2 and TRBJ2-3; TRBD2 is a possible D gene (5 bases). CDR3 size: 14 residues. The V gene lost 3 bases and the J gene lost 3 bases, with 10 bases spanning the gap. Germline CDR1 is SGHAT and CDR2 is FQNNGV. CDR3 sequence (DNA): TGTGCCAGCAGCTTGAGGGTGGTTACAGATACGCAGTATTTT. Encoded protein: CASSLRVVTDTQYF.

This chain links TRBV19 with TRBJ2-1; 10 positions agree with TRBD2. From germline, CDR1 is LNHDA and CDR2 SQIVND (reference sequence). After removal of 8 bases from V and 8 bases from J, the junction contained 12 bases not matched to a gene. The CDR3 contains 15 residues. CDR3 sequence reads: CASGSGRAVGYEQFF. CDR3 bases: TGTGCCAGTGGGAGCGGGAGGGCCGTCGGATATGAGCAGTTCTTC. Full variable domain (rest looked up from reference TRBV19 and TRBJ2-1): DGGITQSPKYLFRKEGQNVTLSCEQNLNHDAMYWYRQDPGQGLRLIYYSQIVNDFQKGDIAEGYSVSREKKESFPLTVTSAQKNPTAFYLCASGSGRAVGYEQFFGPGTRLTVL.

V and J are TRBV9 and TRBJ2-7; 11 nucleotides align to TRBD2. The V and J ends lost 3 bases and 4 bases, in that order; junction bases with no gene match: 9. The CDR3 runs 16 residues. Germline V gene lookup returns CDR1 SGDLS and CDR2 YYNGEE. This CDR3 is CASSEGPGLAAYEQYF. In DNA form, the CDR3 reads TGTGCCAGCAGCGAGGGGCCGGGACTAGCGGCGTACGAGCAGTACTTC.

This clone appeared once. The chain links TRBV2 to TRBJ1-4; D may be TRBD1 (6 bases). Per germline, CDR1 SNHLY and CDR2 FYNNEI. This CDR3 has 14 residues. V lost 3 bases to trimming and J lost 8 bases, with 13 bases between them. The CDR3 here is CASSDRGGGEKLFF. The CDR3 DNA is TGTGCCAGCAGTGACAGGGGAGGAGGGGAAAAACTGTTTTTT.

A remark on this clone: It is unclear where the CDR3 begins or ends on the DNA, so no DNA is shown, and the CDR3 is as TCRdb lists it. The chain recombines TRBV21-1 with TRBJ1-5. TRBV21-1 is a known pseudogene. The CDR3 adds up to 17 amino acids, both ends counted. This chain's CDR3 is CASSKKWWGSGNQPQHF.

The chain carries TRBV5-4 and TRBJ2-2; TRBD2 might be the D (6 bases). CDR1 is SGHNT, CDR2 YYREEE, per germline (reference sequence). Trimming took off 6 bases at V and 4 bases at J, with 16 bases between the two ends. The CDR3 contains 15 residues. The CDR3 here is CASKPWGLVTGELFF. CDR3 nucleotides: TGTGCCAGCAAACCCTGGGGACTTGTCACCGGGGAGCTGTTTTTT. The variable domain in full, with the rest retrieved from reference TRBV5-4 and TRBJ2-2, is ETGVTQSPTHLIKTRGQQVTLRCSSQSGHNTVSWYQQALGQGPQFIFQYYREEENGRGNFPPRFSGLQFPNYSSELNVNALELDDSALYLCASKPWGLVTGELFFGEGSRLTVL.

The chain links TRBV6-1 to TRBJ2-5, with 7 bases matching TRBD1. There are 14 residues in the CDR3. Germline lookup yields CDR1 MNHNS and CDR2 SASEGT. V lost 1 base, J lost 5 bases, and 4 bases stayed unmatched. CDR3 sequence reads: CASSEEGTVETQYF. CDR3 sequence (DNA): TGTGCCAGCAGTGAAGAAGGGACAGTGGAGACCCAGTACTTC.

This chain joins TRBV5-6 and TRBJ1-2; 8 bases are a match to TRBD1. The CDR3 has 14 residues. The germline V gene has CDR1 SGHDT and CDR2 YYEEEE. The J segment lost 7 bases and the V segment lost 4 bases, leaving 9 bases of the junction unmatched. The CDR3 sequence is CASSPQGALTGYTF. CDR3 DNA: TGTGCCAGCAGCCCTCAGGGGGCCCTCACTGGCTACACCTTC.

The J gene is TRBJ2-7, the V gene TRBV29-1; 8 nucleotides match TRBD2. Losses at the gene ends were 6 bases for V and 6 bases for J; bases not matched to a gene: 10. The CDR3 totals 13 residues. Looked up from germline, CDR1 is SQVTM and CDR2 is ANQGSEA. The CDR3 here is CSVDAGGAGEQYF. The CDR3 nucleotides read TGCAGCGTCGACGCGGGGGGCGCGGGCGAGCAGTACTTC.

The chain's CDR3 is CATTDVGELFF. Here the CDR3 DNA reads TGTGCCACCACTGACGTCGGGGAGCTGTTTTTT. This chain links TRBV6-1 with TRBJ2-2, with D uncertain. From germline, CDR1 is MNHNS and CDR2 SASEGT. The V and J ends lost 10 bases and 7 bases respectively, with 10 bases between them. CDR3 size: 11 residues.

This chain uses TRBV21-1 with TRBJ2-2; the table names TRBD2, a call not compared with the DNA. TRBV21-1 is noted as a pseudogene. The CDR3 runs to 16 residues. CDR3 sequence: CASSLRTSGRSGELFF. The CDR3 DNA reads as TGTGCCAGCAGCCTACGGACTAGCGGGAGGTCCGGGGAGCTGTTTTTT.

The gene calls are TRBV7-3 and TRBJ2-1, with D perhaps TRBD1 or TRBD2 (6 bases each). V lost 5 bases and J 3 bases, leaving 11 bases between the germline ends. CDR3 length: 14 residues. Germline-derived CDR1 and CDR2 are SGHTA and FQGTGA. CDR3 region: CASSEGGLYNEQFF. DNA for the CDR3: TGTGCCAGCAGCGAAGGGGGGCTCTACAATGAGCAGTTCTTC.

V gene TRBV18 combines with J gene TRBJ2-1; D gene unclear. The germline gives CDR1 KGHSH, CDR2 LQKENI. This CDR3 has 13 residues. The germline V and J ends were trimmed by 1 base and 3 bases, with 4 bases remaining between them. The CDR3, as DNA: TGTGCCAGCTCACCACGAGGCTACAATGAGCAGTTCTTC. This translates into CASSPRGYNEQFF.

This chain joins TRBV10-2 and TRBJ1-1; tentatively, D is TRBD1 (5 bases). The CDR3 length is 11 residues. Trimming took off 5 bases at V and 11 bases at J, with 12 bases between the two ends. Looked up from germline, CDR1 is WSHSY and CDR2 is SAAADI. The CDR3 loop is CASSSTGLAFF. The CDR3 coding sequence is TGCGCCAGCAGTTCTACAGGTCTGGCTTTCTTT.

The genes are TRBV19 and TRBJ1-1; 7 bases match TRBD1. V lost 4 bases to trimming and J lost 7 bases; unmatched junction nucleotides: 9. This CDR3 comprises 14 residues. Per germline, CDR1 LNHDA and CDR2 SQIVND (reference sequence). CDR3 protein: CASSRRQGSNEAFF. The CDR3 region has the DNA TGTGCCAGTAGTAGACGACAGGGTTCTAATGAAGCTTTCTTT.

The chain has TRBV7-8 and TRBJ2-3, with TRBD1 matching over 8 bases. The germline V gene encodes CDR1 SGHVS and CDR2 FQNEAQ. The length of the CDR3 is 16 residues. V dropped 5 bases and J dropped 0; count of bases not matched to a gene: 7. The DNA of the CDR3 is TGTGCCAGCAGCCTCGGGACAGGACGGAGCACAGATACGCAGTATTTT. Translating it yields CASSLGTGRSTDTQYF.